Listed below are T cell receptor beta chains from one sample, sequenced in a study of response to subunit inactivated influenza vaccine. MiXCR, applied by TCRdb to the RT-PCR reads, yields one record per CDR3 protein. The table has about 500,000 distinct CDR3 sequences, approximately 15% seen once; the top ten hold 3%. This specimen consisted of CD4+ T cells sorted from PBMCs, obtained approximately 25 months after vaccination. The source is a man aged 50-75 years who received an inactivated influenza vaccine. Each CDR3 is given with its conserved first and last residue. The D gene is left open where the match is weak. Clone size is stated in some rows and not others, as once, few, many or a class when expanded.

J gene | clone size | V gene | D gene | CDR3 DNA | CDR3 protein
TRBJ2-2 | - | TRBV4-3 | - | TGCGCCAGCAGCCCAGGGAAGGGCGGACAGTACACCGGGGAGCTGTTTTTT | CASSPGKGGQYTGELFF
TRBJ2-7 | many | TRBV12-3/TRBV12-4 | TRBD2 | TGTGCCAGCAGTTGGACTAGCGGTAACTACGAGCAGTACTTC | CASSWTSGNYEQYF
TRBJ2-5 | few | TRBV20-1 | TRBD1 | TGCAGTGCTAGGACAGGGAACCAAGAGACCCAGTACTTC | CSARTGNQETQYF
TRBJ2-5 | few | TRBV15 | - | TGTGCCACTAGAATGGAACGGGTCGCGGGCGAGACCCAGTACTTC | CATRMERVAGETQYF
TRBJ2-5 | few | TRBV24-1 | - | TGTGCCACCAGTGATGGGGACTTCTTCGAGACCCAGTACTTC | CATSDGDFFETQYF
TRBJ2-3 | - | TRBV27 | TRBD2 | TGTGCCAGCCTTCAAAGCCTAGCGGGGGGCACAGATACGCAGTATTTT | CASLQSLAGGTDTQYF
TRBJ1-1 | few | TRBV20-1 | TRBD1 | TGCAGTGCAGGACAGGCCCTAAGGACTGAAGCTTTCTTT | CSAGQALRTEAFF
TRBJ1-6 | - | TRBV7-2 | - | TGTGCCAGCAGCTTAATGCTGCGGGGGGCGGATTCACCCCTCCACTTT | CASSLMLRGADSPLHF
TRBJ2-7 | few | TRBV6-1 | TRBD2 | TGTGCCAGCAGTAGTACCGGGACTAGTGCCTCCTACGAGCAGTACTTC | CASSSTGTSASYEQYF
TRBJ2-1 | few | TRBV5-1 | - | TGCGCCAGCAGCTTGGAGGCAGGGGACGATGAGCAGTTCTTC | CASSLEAGDDEQFF
TRBJ2-1 | few | TRBV6-2/TRBV6-3 | TRBD2 | TGTGCCAGCAAAAAACTAGCGGGAGGGTACAATGAGCAGTTCTTC | CASKKLAGGYNEQFF
TRBJ2-3 | few | TRBV20-1 | TRBD2 | TGCAGTGCTAGAGGAGTAGCGGGGGCGAGAGATACGCAGTATTTT | CSARGVAGARDTQYF
TRBJ1-4 | - | TRBV5-5 | TRBD1 | TGTGCCAGCAGCTTGGGGGACAGGTCCGGAAAACTGTTTTTT | CASSLGDRSGKLFF
TRBJ2-7 | few | TRBV2 | - | TGTGCCAGTTACAGGGGGGGCTACGAGCAGTACTTC | CASYRGGYEQYF
TRBJ2-2 | few | TRBV4-2 | TRBD2 | TGTGCCAGCAGCCAAGAAGGGGGACTAGCGAATACCGGGGAGCTGTTTTTT | CASSQEGGLANTGELFF
TRBJ2-3 | many | TRBV14 | - | TGTGCCAGCAGCCAAGAAGCGGCCGGACCGACGGATACGCAGTATTTT | CASSQEAAGPTDTQYF
TRBJ2-7 | - | TRBV9 | - | TGTGCCAGCAGCGTAGTACCGGGGAGGGAGCAGTACTTC | CASSVVPGREQYF
TRBJ2-7 | few | TRBV12-3/TRBV12-4 | TRBD1 | TGTGCCAGCAGAGGGACAGGGATCGAGCAGTACTTC | CASRGTGIEQYF
TRBJ1-2 | few | TRBV3-1 | - | TGTGCCAGCAGCCAAGTCCGACAGTATAACTATGGCTACACCTTC | CASSQVRQYNYGYTF
TRBJ2-7 | few | TRBV25-1 | TRBD2 | TGTGCCAGCAGTGGAGCGGGAGCGCTCGAGCAGTACTTC | CASSGAGALEQYF
TRBJ1-2 | few | TRBV20-1 | - | TGCAGTGCTAGCCGGACAGCGGCTAACTATGGCTACACCTTC | CSASRTAANYGYTF
TRBJ2-7 | - | TRBV7-9 | TRBD1 | TGTGCCAGCAGCCTTTCTAGACAGGGGGGCTACGAGCAGTACTTC | CASSLSRQGGYEQYF
TRBJ2-7 | few | TRBV12-3/TRBV12-4 | - | TGTGCCAGCAGTTTAAGAGGGAACCACGAGCAGTACTTC | CASSLRGNHEQYF
TRBJ2-1 | few | TRBV20-1 | - | TGCAGTGCTAGAGTCGCGACATCTAAGCAGTTCTTC | CSARVATSKQFF
TRBJ2-2 | few | TRBV27 | - | TGTGCCAGCAGCCCAGGATCGGCCGGGGAGCTGTTTTTT | CASSPGSAGELFF
TRBJ2-3 | - | TRBV11-3 | TRBD1 | TGTGCCAGCAGCTCAGGACAGGGTGTTCTAGATACGCAGTATTTT | CASSSGQGVLDTQYF
TRBJ1-1 | few | TRBV5-5 | TRBD1 | TGTGCCAGCGGCAGGACAGGGAACACTGAAGCTTTCTTT | CASGRTGNTEAFF
TRBJ2-7 | many | TRBV3-1 | TRBD2 | TGTGCCAGCAGCCAAGAGGGCGGGAGATCGGTGTACGAGCAGTACTTC | CASSQEGGRSVYEQYF
TRBJ2-7 | few | TRBV12-3/TRBV12-4 | TRBD2 | TGTGCCAGTGCGCTAGCGGAAGCCTACGAGCAGTACTTC | CASALAEAYEQYF
TRBJ2-7 | - | TRBV2 | - | TGTGCCAGCAGTGAAGCGGAAATAGCGGTAAACTACGAGCAGTACTTC | CASSEAEIAVNYEQYF
TRBJ2-7 | few | TRBV7-9 | TRBD2 | TGTGCCAGCAGCGGGACTAGCAAGTTCTACGAGCAGTACTTC | CASSGTSKFYEQYF
TRBJ2-3 | - | TRBV6-2/TRBV6-3 | TRBD1 | TGTGCCAGCAGTTACACAAAAAAGACAGGGGGATCGACAGATACGCAGTATTTT | CASSYTKKTGGSTDTQYF
TRBJ2-3 | many | TRBV5-6 | TRBD2 | TGTGCCAGCAGCCAGGGACTAGCTCCCGACACAGATACGCAGTATTTT | CASSQGLAPDTDTQYF
TRBJ1-1 | once | TRBV6-2/TRBV6-3 | - | TGTGCCAGCGCCCCGACAGGAGGGAACACTGAAGCTTTCTTT | CASAPTGGNTEAFF
TRBJ2-3 | few | TRBV20-1 | - | TGCAGTGCCCACCGGGGCGGTAGCACAGATACGCAGTATTTT | CSAHRGGSTDTQYF
TRBJ2-1 | - | TRBV5-6 | - | TGTGCCAGCAGCTGGACCACAGGGAACGAGCAGTTCTTC | CASSWTTGNEQFF
TRBJ2-2 | few | TRBV30 | - | TGTGCCTGGAGTTGGGGACCAGCCAGGAGGGGAACCGGGGAGCTGTTTTTT | CAWSWGPARRGTGELFF
TRBJ2-5 | - | TRBV7-9 | - | TGTGCCAGCAGCCCGCGACAGTTCCAAGAGACCCAGTACTTC | CASSPRQFQETQYF
TRBJ2-2 | - | TRBV5-1 | - | TGCGCCAGCAGCTGGGACACTCTTAACACCGGGGAGCTGTTTTTT | CASSWDTLNTGELFF
TRBJ1-6 | - | TRBV20-1 | - | TGCAGTGCCCTTCTAGTCACAGGGTATCGTTCACCCCTCCACTTT | CSALLVTGYRSPLHF
TRBJ1-5 | - | TRBV29-1 | TRBD1 | TGCAGCGTTGTTGTTCTGACAGGGGTAAGCAATCAGCCCCAGCATTTT | CSVVVLTGVSNQPQHF
TRBJ2-7 | many | TRBV28 | - | TGTGCCAGCAGTTTTAGCTGGAACAGGGCCTACGAGCAGTACTTC | CASSFSWNRAYEQYF
TRBJ2-2 | - | TRBV25-1 | - | TGTGCCAGCAGTCGGTGGACACCGAACACCGGGGAGCTGTTTTTT | CASSRWTPNTGELFF
TRBJ2-7 | few | TRBV6-1 | TRBD1 | TGTGCCAGCAGTCTCCGACAGGGGTTGGTAAGATACGAGCAGTACTTC | CASSLRQGLVRYEQYF
TRBJ2-3 | - | TRBV28 | - | TGTGCCAGCAGTTTACCAGAGGGCACAGATACGCAGTATTTT | CASSLPEGTDTQYF